A single sample gave rise to the 7 T cell receptor beta chains below, sequenced in a study of CD8+ T cells in alopecia areata. Reverse transcription of extracted RNA yielded cDNA, which provided the sequencing template. Some clones are missing from TCRdb's copy, which holds only in-frame ones; the method was immunoSEQ multiplex PCR. The sample has approximately 29,000 clones, over 65% seen once. The specimen was NKG2D-low CD8+ T cells sorted from blood. These receptors were taken from a human donor with alopecia areata.

This chain uses TRBV7-9 with TRBJ2-5; TRBD1 is a possible D gene (5 bases). The V end was cut by 5 bases, the J end by 5 bases, with 6 bases between. Per germline, CDR1 SEHNR and CDR2 FQNEAQ (reference sequence). This CDR3 is 11 amino acids long. The CDR3 sequence: CASSRQETQYF. CDR3 DNA: TGTGCCAGCAGCCGACAGGAGACCCAGTACTTC. The full variable domain, with the rest looked up from reference TRBV7-9 and TRBJ2-5, is DTGVSQNPRHKITKRGQNVTFRCDPISEHNRLYWYRQTLGQGPEFLTYFQNEAQLEKSRLLSDRFSAERPKGSFSTLEIQRTEQGDSAMYLCASSRQETQYFGPGTRLLVL.

This clone was observed a single time. The chain uses TRBV29-1 and TRBJ1-2; D is possibly TRBD1 (5 bases). The CDR3 has 13 residues. Per germline, CDR1 SQVTM and CDR2 ANQGSEA. V was cut by 7 bases and J by 5 bases, with 17 bases left in between. The DNA of the CDR3 is TGCAGCGCCCCAGGAGTGGAGGGGTATGGCTACACCTTC. Amino acid sequence: CSAPGVEGYGYTF.

This clone was observed a handful of times. The chain joins TRBV7-9 to TRBJ2-2; perhaps D is TRBD1 or TRBD2 (5 bases each). Germline V lookup: CDR1 SEHNR, CDR2 FQNEAQ (reference sequence). The CDR3 consists of 16 residues. V was trimmed by 5 bases and J by 2 bases, leaving 15 bases between them. The CDR3 coding sequence is TGTGCCAGCAGCCTACGGGACCATACTAACACCGGGGAGCTGTTTTTT. It codes for CASSLRDHTNTGELFF.

The genes are TRBV4-2 and TRBJ2-1; 8 bases fit TRBD2. From germline, CDR1 is LGHNA and CDR2 YNFKEQ. This CDR3 has 15 amino acids. J lost 6 bases, V lost 4 bases, and 8 bases had no gene match. The CDR3 is CASSLMAGGPNEQFF. The CDR3 coding sequence is TGTGCCAGCAGCCTTATGGCGGGGGGCCCCAATGAGCAGTTCTTC.

Within the sample, this clone is medium-sized. The V call is TRBV15, the J call TRBJ2-5; 8 bases are a match to TRBD2. After removal of 5 bases from V and 0 bases from J, the junction contained 2 bases not matched to a gene. The CDR3 runs 14 residues. Looked up from germline, CDR1 is LNHNV and CDR2 is YYDKDF (reference sequence). CDR3 sequence reads: CATSPGRDQETQYF. The CDR3 DNA sequence: TGTGCCACCAGCCCCGGGAGGGACCAAGAGACCCAGTACTTC.

This clone was counted between two and nine times. The V call is TRBV14, the J call TRBJ2-7; D uncertain. The CDR3 runs 13 residues. With 2 bases removed from V and 0 bases from J, the gap between germline ends came to 5 bases. Germline V gene data show CDR1 as SGHDN and CDR2 as FVKESK. CDR3 amino acids: CASSQYPSYEQYF. The CDR3 nucleotides are TGTGCCAGCAGCCAATATCCCTCCTACGAGCAGTACTTC. Full variable domain (remainder filled in from reference TRBV14 and TRBJ2-7): EAGVTQFPSHSVIEKGQTVTLRCDPISGHDNLYWYRRVMGKEIKFLLHFVKESKQDESGMPNNRFLAERTGGTYSTLKVQPAELEDSGVYFCASSQYPSYEQYFGPGTRLTVT.

The gene calls are TRBV7-9 and TRBJ2-6; the match to TRBD1 covers 9 bases. Losses at the gene ends were 5 bases for V and 0 bases for J; bases not matched to a gene: 11. Per germline, CDR1 SEHNR and CDR2 FQNEAQ (reference sequence). The CDR3 contains 19 residues. CDR3 sequence: CASSQSRDRASSGANVLTF. Written as DNA, the CDR3 is TGTGCCAGCAGCCAGAGCCGGGACAGGGCCAGCTCTGGGGCCAACGTCCTGACTTTC.